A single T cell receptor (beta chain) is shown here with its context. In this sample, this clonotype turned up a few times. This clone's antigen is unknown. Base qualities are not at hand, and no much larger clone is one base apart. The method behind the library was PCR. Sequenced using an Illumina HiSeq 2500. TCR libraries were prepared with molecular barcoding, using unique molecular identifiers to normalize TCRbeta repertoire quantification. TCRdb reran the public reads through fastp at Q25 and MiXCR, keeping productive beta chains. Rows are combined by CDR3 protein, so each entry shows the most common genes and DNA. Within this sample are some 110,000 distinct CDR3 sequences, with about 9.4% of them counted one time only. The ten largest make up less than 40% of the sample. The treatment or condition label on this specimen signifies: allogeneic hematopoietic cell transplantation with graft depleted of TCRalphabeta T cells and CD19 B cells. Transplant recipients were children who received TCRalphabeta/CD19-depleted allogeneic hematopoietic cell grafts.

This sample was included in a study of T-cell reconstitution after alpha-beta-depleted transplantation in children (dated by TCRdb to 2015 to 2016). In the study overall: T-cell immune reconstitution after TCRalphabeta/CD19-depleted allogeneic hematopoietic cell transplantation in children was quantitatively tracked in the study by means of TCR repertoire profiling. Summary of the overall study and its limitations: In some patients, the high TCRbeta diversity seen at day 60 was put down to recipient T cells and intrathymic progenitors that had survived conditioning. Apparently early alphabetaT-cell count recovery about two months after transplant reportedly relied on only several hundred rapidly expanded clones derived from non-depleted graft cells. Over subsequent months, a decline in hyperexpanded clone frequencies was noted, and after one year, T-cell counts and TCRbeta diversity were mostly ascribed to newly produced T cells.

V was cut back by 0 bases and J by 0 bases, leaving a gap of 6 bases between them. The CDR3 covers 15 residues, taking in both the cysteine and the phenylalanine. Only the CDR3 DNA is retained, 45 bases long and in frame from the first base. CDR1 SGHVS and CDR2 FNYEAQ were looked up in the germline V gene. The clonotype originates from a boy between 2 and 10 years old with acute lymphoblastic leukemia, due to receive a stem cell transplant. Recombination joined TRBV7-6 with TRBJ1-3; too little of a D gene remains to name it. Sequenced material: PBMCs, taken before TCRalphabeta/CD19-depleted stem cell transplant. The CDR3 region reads CASSLAHGSGNTIYF. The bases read TGTGCCAGCAGCTTAGCGCACGGCTCTGGAAACACCATATATTTT.